This T cell receptor beta chain was recovered during a study of beta chain features in type 1 diabetes. There are a few counts of this clone. Antigen unknown. This CDR3 is also generated by other DNA sequences in the sample. V shed 5 bases, J shed 4 bases, and the junction held 4 bases outside the gene matches. This CDR3 is 14 amino acids long. Germline CDR1 SGHTA, CDR2 FQGNSA. Study-level findings and limits: Sequencing used cDNA, and cells with high TCR expression could therefore be over-represented. Patients with type 1 diabetes showed fewer VDJ junction insertions and more deletions. When Type 1 diabetes patients were examined, their TCRB CDR3s proved moderately but significantly shorter in all four CD4+ subsets.

Reverse transcribing all isolated RNA meant expressed TCRB transcripts were sequenced. TCRdb keeps only in-frame clones here, not all; method: immunoSEQ multiplex PCR. The profile covers hundreds of thousands of clones, with around 16% appearing a single time and about 0.086% taken by the ten largest. The clonotype was recovered from a man younger than 35 in good health. Source material: naive CD4+ T cells from blood. The chain is built from TRBV7-2 and TRBJ1-5, with 8 bases fitting TRBD1. CDR3 sequence reads: CASSLDRVNQPQHF. The CDR3 DNA follows: TGTGCCAGCAGCCTGGACAGGGTGAATCAGCCCCAGCATTTT.